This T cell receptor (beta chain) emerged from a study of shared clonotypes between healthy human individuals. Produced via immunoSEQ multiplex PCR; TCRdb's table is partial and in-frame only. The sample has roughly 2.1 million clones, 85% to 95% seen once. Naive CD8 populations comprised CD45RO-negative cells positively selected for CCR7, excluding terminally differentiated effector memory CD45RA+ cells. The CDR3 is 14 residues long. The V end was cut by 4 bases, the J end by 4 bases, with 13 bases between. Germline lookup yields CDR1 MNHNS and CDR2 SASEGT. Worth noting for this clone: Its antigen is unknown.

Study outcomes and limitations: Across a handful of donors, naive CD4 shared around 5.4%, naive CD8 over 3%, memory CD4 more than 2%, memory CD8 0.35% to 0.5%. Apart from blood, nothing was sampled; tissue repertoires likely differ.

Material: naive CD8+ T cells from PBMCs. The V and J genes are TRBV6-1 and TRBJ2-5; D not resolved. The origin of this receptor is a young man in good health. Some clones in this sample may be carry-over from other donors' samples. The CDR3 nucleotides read TGTGCCAGCAGTGTATACCGGAAAGGAGAGACCCAGTACTTC. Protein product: CASSVYRKGETQYF.